This TCR beta chain appears in the sequencing data of a study of naive and memory T cell subsets. The study's findings and limits: TCR counts from RNA may reflect activation-linked expression changes. No ground truth validated the naive and memory repertoire findings. Diversity fell and Gini index rose from naive through CM, EM, EMRA.

An equimolar mix of two oligonucleotides served as the beta constant-region primer for TRBC1 and TRBC2. Ligated cDNA was amplified by four rounds of PCR with nested alpha and beta constant-region primers and SP2. A 12-nucleotide UMI and the SP2 primer were added to the cDNA 3' end by oligonucleotide ligation. One entry per CDR3 protein results from TCRdb running MiXCR on the UMI-ligation and nested PCR reads. The data contain 15,000 to 20,000 distinct CDR3 sequences, around 10% of them singletons. As concerns this clonotype: Its antigen is currently unknown.

Trimming took off 4 bases at V and 11 bases at J, with 12 bases between the two ends. Germline assignment: CDR1 DFQATT and CDR2 SNEGSKA (reference sequence). This CDR3 has 11 amino acids. What was sequenced was central memory CD8+ T cells from blood. The chain uses TRBV20-1 and TRBJ2-4; no clear D. The receptor was derived from a human donor in good health. This CDR3 is CSANVVAVQYF. In DNA, the CDR3 is TGCAGTGCTAATGTGGTCGCAGTTCAGTACTTC.